This is a list of T cell receptor beta chains from one sample in a study of OX40 agonist ivuxolimab in advanced cancers. Using immunoSEQ multiplex PCR, the repertoire was profiled, and TCRdb retains in-frame clones only, with some absent. This sample carries some 86,000 clones, under 95% of them seen once, and the ten largest clones take 8.7%. The specimen was CD4+ or CD8+ T cells sorted from blood, collected in a trial of the OX40 agonist ivuxolimab. The source is an adult with an advanced solid tumor such as melanoma, head and neck, liver or kidney cancer. CDR3s include the opening cysteine and the closing phenylalanine or tryptophan. The D gene is left open where the match is weak. Expanded clones get a size class; other rows say once, few or many, or leave the size out.

TRBJ2-2 . TRBD2 TRBV11-3 CASSLSFYGLAGAAGELFF TGTGCCAGCAGCTTATCATTCTACGGGCTAGCGGGAGCGGCCGGGGAGCTGTTTTTT
TRBJ2-7 once . TRBV14 CASSLRSSYEQYF TGTGCCAGCAGCCTTCGGAGCTCCTACGAGCAGTACTTC
TRBJ1-1 . . TRBV18 CASSPRGGAGAEAFF TGTGCCAGCTCACCACGCGGGGGAGCTGGCGCTGAAGCTTTCTTT
TRBJ2-7 once . TRBV11-3 CASSLGPASYEQYF TGTGCCAGCAGCTTAGGACCGGCCTCCTACGAGCAGTACTTC
TRBJ2-7 . . TRBV4-1 CASSQAIIRDYEQYF TGCGCCAGCAGCCAAGCAATCATCAGGGACTACGAGCAGTACTTC
TRBJ2-2 . TRBD2 TRBV5-1 CASSPGGGTNTGELFF TGCGCCAGCAGCCCGGGGGGGGGAACCAACACCGGGGAGCTGTTTTTT
TRBJ2-5 . . TRBV27 CASKIQGRRETQYF TGTGCCAGCAAAATTCAGGGGCGCAGGGAGACCCAGTACTTC
TRBJ2-6 once . TRBV11-2 CASRTRQGSLSGANVLTF TGTGCCAGCAGGACGAGGCAGGGGTCTCTTTCTGGGGCCAACGTCCTGACTTTC
TRBJ2-7 . TRBD1 TRBV5-4 CASSPRDRGPYEQYF TGTGCCAGCAGCCCCAGGGACAGGGGACCATACGAGCAGTACTTC
TRBJ2-2 . . TRBV11-1 CASNINTGELFF TGTGCCAGCAACATAAACACCGGGGAGCTGTTTTTT
TRBJ2-7 . . TRBV14 CASSRIFSYEQYF TGTGCCAGCAGCCGAATCTTCTCCTACGAGCAGTACTTC
TRBJ2-1 . TRBD1 TRBV6-6 CASSSQTGGGNEQFF TGTGCCAGCAGTTCTCAGACAGGGGGCGGGAATGAGCAGTTCTTC
TRBJ1-2 . . TRBV4-1 CASSQPTTGTGYTF TGCGCCAGCAGCCAACCGACAACAGGGACTGGCTACACCTTC
TRBJ2-3 . TRBD2 TRBV6-6 CASSYLAGDTQYF TGTGCCAGCAGTTACTTAGCGGGAGATACGCAGTATTTT
TRBJ2-3 . TRBD1 TRBV10-3 CAISGQGATDTQYF TGTGCCATCAGTGGGCAGGGGGCCACAGATACGCAGTATTTT
TRBJ1-5 . . TRBV7-2 CASSLDGGSNQPQHF TGTGCCAGCAGCTTAGACGGGGGAAGCAATCAGCCCCAGCATTTT
TRBJ2-1 . . TRBV4-2 CASSQGFEQFF TGTGCCAGCAGCCAGGGGTTCGAGCAGTTCTTC
TRBJ2-7 . TRBD2 TRBV10-3 CAISEETSRYEQYF TGTGCCATCAGTGAAGAGACTAGCCGGTACGAGCAGTACTTC
TRBJ2-1 . TRBD1 TRBV28 CASSPMGQIKNNEQFF TGTGCCAGCAGTCCTATGGGACAGATAAAGAACAATGAGCAGTTCTTC
TRBJ1-4 once . TRBV6-5 CASSSILTGLGEKLFF TGTGCCAGCAGTTCTATACTAACAGGGTTGGGTGAAAAACTGTTTTTT
TRBJ2-2 . TRBD1 TRBV19 CASRRQGASGELFF TGTGCCAGTAGGAGACAGGGGGCGAGTGGGGAGCTGTTTTTT
TRBJ1-2 . TRBD1 TRBV7-3 CASSWGQANYGYTF TGTGCCAGCAGCTGGGGACAGGCGAACTATGGCTACACCTTC
TRBJ2-4 once TRBD1 TRBV5-1 CASSEGQIAKNIQYF TGCGCCAGCAGCGAGGGACAGATAGCCAAAAACATTCAGTACTTC
TRBJ2-2 . . TRBV6-5 CASIKALGTGELFF TGTGCCAGCATTAAAGCTCTAGGCACCGGGGAGCTGTTTTTT
TRBJ2-4 . . TRBV5-6 CASSLGTENIQYF TGTGCCAGCAGCTTGGGGACAGAAAACATTCAGTACTTC
TRBJ2-1 . . TRBV7-2 CASSLLGPGNEQFF TGTGCCAGCAGCTTGCTAGGGCCGGGGAATGAGCAGTTCTTC
TRBJ2-2 . . TRBV7-3 CASSLTLASNTGELFF TGTGCCAGCAGCTTAACACTAGCATCGAACACCGGGGAGCTGTTTTTT
TRBJ1-3 . TRBD1 TRBV29-1 CSVGEGTATRNTIYF TGCAGCGTGGGCGAAGGGACAGCCACAAGAAACACCATATATTTT
TRBJ2-1 . TRBD2 TRBV13 CASLAREGPYNEQFF TGTGCCAGCCTAGCCCGGGAGGGCCCCTACAATGAGCAGTTCTTC
TRBJ1-4 . . TRBV27 CASSPGLRGEKLFF TGTGCCAGCAGTCCTGGACTGCGGGGTGAAAAACTGTTTTTT
TRBJ2-1 . TRBD2 TRBV5-1 CASSGGLAVPYNEQFF TGCGCCAGCAGCGGGGGACTAGCGGTACCCTACAATGAGCAGTTCTTC
TRBJ2-3 . . TRBV6-5 CASKARSFTDTQYF TGTGCCAGCAAGGCCCGGAGCTTCACAGATACGCAGTATTTT
TRBJ2-7 once TRBD1 TRBV29-1 CSAPGQGPYEQYF TGCAGCGCACCGGGACAGGGCCCCTACGAGCAGTACTTC
TRBJ1-1 . TRBD1 TRBV28 CASSLRTGGLNTEAFF TGTGCCAGCAGTTTACGGACAGGGGGCTTGAACACTGAAGCTTTCTTT
TRBJ1-5 . . TRBV18 CASSPSGPQPQHF TGTGCCAGCTCACCATCTGGTCCGCAGCCCCAGCATTTT
TRBJ2-7 . TRBD1 TRBV14 CASSSEQTGGSEQYF TGTGCCAGCAGCTCGGAACAGACAGGGGGCTCCGAGCAGTACTTC
TRBJ1-6 once . TRBV4-1 CASSQDLQEAMYNSPLHF TGCGCCAGCAGCCAAGATCTTCAAGAGGCTATGTATAATTCACCCCTCCACTTT
TRBJ1-1 once TRBD1 TRBV9 CASSETGYTEAFF TGTGCCAGCAGCGAGACAGGGTATACTGAAGCTTTCTTT
TRBJ1-1 . . TRBV5-1 CASSLGRSNTEAFF TGCGCCAGCAGCTTGGGTAGGAGTAACACTGAAGCTTTCTTT
TRBJ1-2 . . TRBV19 CASSHRENYGYTF TGTGCCAGTAGCCACAGGGAGAACTATGGCTACACCTTC
TRBJ2-7 few TRBD1 TRBV6-1 CASSESEDRGYEQYF TGTGCCAGCAGTGAAAGTGAGGACAGGGGCTACGAGCAGTACTTC
TRBJ1-1 once TRBD1 TRBV4-1 CASSQGFGTALNTEAFF TGCGCCAGCAGCCAAGGTTTCGGGACAGCTCTGAACACTGAAGCTTTCTTT
TRBJ2-7 . . TRBV7-9 CASSLGGGLKDYEQYF TGTGCCAGCAGCTTAGGCGGCGGACTAAAGGACTACGAGCAGTACTTC
TRBJ1-2 . . TRBV27 CASSFSGYEGYTF TGTGCCAGCAGTTTTTCCGGGTATGAAGGCTACACCTTC
TRBJ2-7 . . TRBV9 CASSVGGDWSYEQYF TGTGCCAGCAGCGTAGGGGGAGATTGGTCCTACGAGCAGTACTTC
TRBJ2-2 . . TRBV27 CASSLGDTGELFF TGTGCCAGCAGTTTAGGGGACACCGGGGAGCTGTTTTTT
TRBJ2-7 few TRBD2 TRBV28 CASIGGSREQYF TGTGCCAGCATTGGCGGGAGCCGTGAGCAGTACTTC
TRBJ1-1 . TRBD1 TRBV6-5 CASSSDRGLMNTEAFF TGTGCCAGCAGTTCCGACAGGGGATTGATGAACACTGAAGCTTTCTTT
TRBJ2-7 . . TRBV5-4 CASSEGWAYEQYF TGTGCCAGCAGCGAGGGGTGGGCCTACGAGCAGTACTTC
TRBJ1-1 . . TRBV7-9 CASSFYGTVNTEAFF TGTGCCAGCAGCTTTTATGGGACGGTGAACACTGAAGCTTTCTTT
TRBJ2-7 . . TRBV2 CASGYEQYF TGTGCCAGCGGGTACGAGCAGTACTTC
TRBJ1-5 . . TRBV2 CASSGGYSNQPQHF TGTGCCAGCAGTGGCGGATATAGCAATCAGCCCCAGCATTTT